Sequencing of this TCR beta chain was carried out in a study of shared clonotypes between healthy human individuals. Libraries were prepared by immunoSEQ multiplex PCR; TCRdb keeps only in-frame clonotypes and omits some of them. The sample shows about 2.4 million clones, around 94% of them seen only once. Germline CDR1 reads MNHEY; CDR2 reads SMNVEV (reference sequence). CDR3 size: 17 residues. V was pared by 2 bases and J by 4 bases, with 6 bases of the junction left unmatched. This clonotype was sampled from a man between 18 and 35 years old in good health. Sequencing input: naive CD4+ T cells sorted from blood. Subset noted: CD45RA+ positively selected. The rearrangement links TRBV27 to TRBJ2-2; 11 nucleotides align to TRBD1. CDR3 bases: TGTGCCAGCAGTTTAGGGTCCGGGACAGGGGGCACCGGGGAGCTGTTTTTT. Protein: CASSLGSGTGGTGELFF.